This TCR beta chain was found in a study of shared clonotypes between healthy human individuals. The donors were adults (healthy and HIV-negative) with no recent acute infections or vaccinations. Each replicate PCR on the sorted subsets used 200 to 250 ng DNA (roughly 27,000 T cell genomes). Produced via immunoSEQ multiplex PCR; TCRdb's table is partial and in-frame only. The sample has roughly 400,000 clones, 90% to 97% seen once. CDR1 and CDR2 (germline): SGHTA, FQGNSA. Trimming cost V 0 bases and J 3 bases; bases outside gene matches: 5. The CDR3 spans 16 residues. Sequencing was done on a sample of memory CD8+ T cells sorted from blood. Subset noted: CD45RO+ cells pooled with CCR7-negative TemRA cells. The chain uses TRBV7-2 and TRBJ2-7; TRBD2 aligns across 10 bases. The clonotype was recovered from a man aged 30 to 39 in good health. For the CDR3, the DNA is TGTGCCAGCAGCTTAGCCGGTACTAGCGGGATCTACGAGCAGTACTTC. It translates to CASSLAGTSGIYEQYF. Drawing the rest from reference TRBV7-2 and TRBJ2-7, the complete variable domain is GAGVSQSPSNKVTEKGKDVELRCDPISGHTALYWYRQSLGQGLEFLIYFQGNSAPDKSGLPSDRFSAERTGGSVSTLTIQRTQQEDSAVYLCASSLAGTSGIYEQYFGPGTRLTVT.